This is a list of T cell receptor beta chains from one sample in a study of shared clonotypes between healthy human individuals. The repertoire was sequenced with immunoSEQ multiplex PCR; TCRdb's copy has only in-frame clones and lacks some. The sample has under 1,100,000 clones; roughly 80% are singletons. The sample consisted of memory CD4+ T cells sorted from blood. Every receptor here comes from a man between 18 and 29 years old in good health. Both conserved end residues are part of each CDR3. D genes are given only for firm matches. Rows may omit the clone size; those that give it use once, few, many or a size class.

J gene,V gene,D gene,clone size,CDR3 length,CDR3 DNA,CDR3 protein
TRBJ2-3,TRBV15,TRBD1,.,15,TGTGCCACCAGCAGGGACAGGGCGATAACAGATACGCAGTATTTT,CATSRDRAITDTQYF
TRBJ2-3,TRBV7-2,TRBD2,.,16,TGTGCCAGCAGCGCCCCCATGCGGGGGGGCTCTAATACGCAGTATTTT,CASSAPMRGGSNTQYF
TRBJ2-7,TRBV5-1,TRBD1,.,15,TGCGCCAGCAGCCGAGGGACAGGGAGCTCCTACGAGCAGTACTTC,CASSRGTGSSYEQYF
TRBJ2-7,TRBV5-1,.,few,18,TGCGCCAGCAGCTTGGAGGCTTCCCAACCATCAAGCTCCTACGAGCAGTACTTC,CASSLEASQPSSSYEQYF
TRBJ1-1,TRBV6-5,.,.,13,TGTGCCAGCTCCCTGGAGTGGGGCACTGAAGCTTTCTTT,CASSLEWGTEAFF
TRBJ2-1,TRBV10-2,.,.,12,TGCGCCAGCAGTGAGTCGGGAGGTGAGCAGTTCTTC,CASSESGGEQFF
TRBJ2-7,TRBV29-1,.,.,14,TGCAGCGTTTCACAGACAGGAACCTCCTACGAGCAGTACTTC,CSVSQTGTSYEQYF
TRBJ2-2,TRBV30,.,few,13,TGTGCCTGGGTAGACAGTTATCCCGGGGAGCTGTTTTTT,CAWVDSYPGELFF
TRBJ1-3,TRBV7-2,.,.,15,TGTGCCAGCAGCTCCAGGGGCCCCTCTGGAAACACCATATATTTT,CASSSRGPSGNTIYF
TRBJ1-4,TRBV5-1,.,.,15,TGCGCCAGCAGCTCCCGGGGGGAGACCAATGAAAAACTGTTTTTT,CASSSRGETNEKLFF
TRBJ2-3,TRBV11-2,TRBD1,.,15,TGTGCCAGCAGCTTAGACGGGACAGTGGAAGATACGCAGTATTTT,CASSLDGTVEDTQYF
TRBJ1-1,TRBV7-8,.,many,17,TGTGCCAGCAGCTTACTCCACTCCGCGGGACGCCACACTGAAGCTTTCTTT,CASSLLHSAGRHTEAFF
TRBJ1-1,TRBV6-5,.,few,14,TGTGCCAGCAGGTCAACAGGGACGGGCACTGAAGCTTTCTTT,CASRSTGTGTEAFF
TRBJ1-6,TRBV11-3,TRBD1,.,15,TGTGCCAGCAGCTTAGATGGGACAGCAAATTCACCCCTCCACTTT,CASSLDGTANSPLHF
TRBJ1-6,TRBV27,.,few,14,TGTGCCAGCAGTTTGCGGAACCTGGGCTCACCCCTCCACTTT,CASSLRNLGSPLHF
TRBJ1-6,TRBV5-6,TRBD1,once,12,TGTGCCAGCAGGACAGGGGTGTCACCCCTCCACTTT,CASRTGVSPLHF
TRBJ1-1,TRBV10-3,.,once,13,TGTGCCATCAGTCGGGCTACTAACACTGAAGCTTTCTTT,CAISRATNTEAFF
TRBJ1-5,TRBV7-6,.,.,18,TGTGCCAGCAGCATCCGGCGGGATGCGGGGGCGCAAGGCCAGCCCCAGCATTTT,CASSIRRDAGAQGQPQHF
TRBJ2-5,TRBV25-1,TRBD1,once,15,TGTGCCAGCAGTGACACCGGGACAGGGGAAGAGACCCAGTACTTC,CASSDTGTGEETQYF
TRBJ2-5,TRBV5-1,TRBD2,.,15,TGCGCCAGCAGCGTGGGCGGGGGGAAATCGGAGACCCAGTACTTC,CASSVGGGKSETQYF
TRBJ2-2,TRBV10-2,TRBD1,.,16,TGCGCCAGCAGCGGTAGTAGGACAGGGACCACCGGGGAGCTGTTTTTT,CASSGSRTGTTGELFF
TRBJ2-7,TRBV7-9,TRBD1,once,12,TGTGCCAGCAGCACAGGGGTGTACGAGCAGTACTTC,CASSTGVYEQYF
TRBJ2-1,TRBV7-9,TRBD2,.,16,TGTGCCAGCAGCTCTGGACTAGCGGGTGCCCACAATGAGCAGTTCTTC,CASSSGLAGAHNEQFF
TRBJ2-3,TRBV9,TRBD1,.,14,TGTGCCAGCAGCGGGACAGGGGACACAGATACGCAGTATTTT,CASSGTGDTDTQYF
TRBJ2-7,TRBV7-6,.,.,15,TGTGCCAGCGGGTGGGGCGGTCTAGGTTCCTACGAGCAGTACTTC,CASGWGGLGSYEQYF
TRBJ2-5,TRBV9,.,.,14,TGTGCCAGCAGCGTAGCTTTGTTGGCGGAGACCCAGTACTTC,CASSVALLAETQYF
TRBJ1-1,TRBV6-1,.,.,13,TGTGCCAGCAGTGACAGGGAGGAAACTGAAGCTTTCTTT,CASSDREETEAFF
TRBJ1-5,TRBV6-1,.,.,14,TGTGCCAGCACCCTGGACGGTAGCCCGGGGCCCCAGCATTTT,CASTLDGSPGPQHF
TRBJ2-5,TRBV25-1,TRBD1,few,15,TGTGCCAGCAGTGCCCTCGGGACAGGGGCAGAGACCCAGTACTTC,CASSALGTGAETQYF
TRBJ1-1,TRBV5-1,.,.,14,TGCGCCAGCAGCTTGCAGGGCGGCGGCACTGAAGCTTTCTTT,CASSLQGGGTEAFF
TRBJ1-1,TRBV19,.,.,15,TGTGCCAGTAGTATAGTGGCGGGAATGAACACTGAAGCTTTCTTT,CASSIVAGMNTEAFF
TRBJ1-1,TRBV30,TRBD1,few,12,TGTGCCTGCAAGACCGGGACAGGGTCAGCTTTCTTT,CACKTGTGSAFF
TRBJ2-1,TRBV6-5,.,.,13,TGTGCCAGCATGAGTCTAGCGCGCAATGAGCAGTTCTTC,CASMSLARNEQFF
TRBJ2-2,TRBV27,.,once,11,TGTGCCACCCGAAGGGCCGGGGAGCTGTTTTTT,CATRRAGELFF
TRBJ2-2,TRBV4-2,.,.,16,TGTGCCAGCAGCCAAGACCCGTTTCTAGTTGGCGGGGAGCTGTTTTTT,CASSQDPFLVGGELFF
TRBJ2-1,TRBV4-1,.,.,15,TGCGCCAGCAGCCAGGAGGACACTTCTTACAATGAGCAGTTCTTC,CASSQEDTSYNEQFF
TRBJ2-5,TRBV5-1,TRBD2,.,16,TGCGCCAGCAGCTTAGCCCCAGCGGGGGGACAAGAGACCCAGTACTTC,CASSLAPAGGQETQYF
TRBJ1-4,TRBV14,.,.,15,TGTGCCAGCAGCCGAGCCGGGCGAACTAATGAAAAACTGTTTTTT,CASSRAGRTNEKLFF
TRBJ2-2,TRBV5-4,.,few,15,TGTGCCAGCAGCTTGGGGGACACTTCGACCGGGGAGCTGTTTTTT,CASSLGDTSTGELFF
TRBJ1-2,TRBV19,TRBD1,.,16,TGTGCCAGTAGTAGTGCTGGACAGGGGGCATGGTATGGCTACACCTTC,CASSSAGQGAWYGYTF
TRBJ1-4,TRBV29-1,.,.,11,TGCAGCGGTGCAACTAATGAAAAACTGTTTTTT,CSGATNEKLFF
TRBJ2-2,TRBV7-2,TRBD2,few,15,TGTGCCAGCAGCTTAGGGACTAGCCGCACCGGGGAGCTGTTTTTT,CASSLGTSRTGELFF
TRBJ2-1,TRBV20-1,.,.,11,TGCAGTGCTATCAGGGGGGGACAGCAGTTCTTC,CSAIRGGQQFF
TRBJ1-5,TRBV6-5,.,.,15,TGTGCCACTCCCCTAGCCAGGTGGAGCAATCAGCCCCAGCATTTT,CATPLARWSNQPQHF
TRBJ1-6,TRBV4-3,.,.,14,TGCGCCAGCAGCCAAGGGGCACTGAATTCACCCCTCCACTTT,CASSQGALNSPLHF
TRBJ2-5,TRBV4-2,TRBD2,.,17,TGTGCCAGCAGCCAAGACGGGGGGTCCCGGAACCAAGAGACCCAGTACTTC,CASSQDGGSRNQETQYF
TRBJ2-7,TRBV9,.,once,14,TGTGCCAGCAGCCCAATTGCAGGGCGCGGAGAGCAGTACTTC,CASSPIAGRGEQYF
TRBJ1-2,TRBV7-8,.,once,14,TGTGCCAGCAGCTTTTTAGACCGGGACTATGGCTACACCTTC,CASSFLDRDYGYTF